One T cell receptor beta chain is described in this entry. The entry originates in a study of blood T cell repertoires in COVID-19. Per germline, CDR1 SNHLY and CDR2 FYNNEI. The germline V and J ends were trimmed by 1 base and 5 bases, with 14 bases remaining between them. There are 15 residues in the CDR3. The data were produced by immunoSEQ multiplex PCR, yet TCRdb's version contains in-frame clones alone and is incomplete. Of about 180,000 clones in the sample, approximately 88% were seen once. Material: peripheral blood. This receptor was taken from a woman between 40 and 50 years old with COVID-19, enrolled during active disease. The V and J genes are TRBV2 and TRBJ2-5; maybe TRBD2 (6 bases). This chain's CDR3 is CASSEGQGGKETQYF. The CDR3, as DNA: TGTGCCAGCAGTGAAGGGCAGGGCGGGAAGGAGACCCAGTACTTC. Full variable domain (missing parts from reference TRBV2 and TRBJ2-5): EPEVTQTPSHQVTQMGQEVILRCVPISNHLYFYWYRQILGQKVEFLVSFYNNEISEKSEIFDDQFSVERPDGSNFTLKIRSTKLEDSAMYFCASSEGQGGKETQYFGPGTRLLVL.